A single sample is the source of the 30 T cell receptor beta chains below, sequenced in a study of T cell responses to AZD1222 COVID-19 vaccine. This table comes from immunoSEQ multiplex PCR, and its TCRdb copy is limited to in-frame clones, with some not included. Seen here are about 100,000 clones, approximately 87% observed once, and the top ten hold 3% to 3.5%. Specimen: peripheral blood, collected on day 0 of AZD1222 vaccination. These receptor sequences come from an adult in good health.

CDR3 amino acids: CATSDPTSGGAKNTQYF. The CDR3 nucleotides are TGTGCCACCAGTGATCCGACTAGCGGGGGGGCCAAAAATACGCAGTATTTT. The chain employs TRBV24-1 and TRBJ2-3, with 14 bases matching TRBD2. CDR1 and CDR2 from the germline V gene are KGHDR and SFDVKD. The CDR3 runs to 17 residues. V was pared by 3 bases and J by 7 bases, with 8 bases of the junction left unmatched.

This chain links TRBV7-9 with TRBJ1-1, with a possible D match to TRBD1 (6 bases). Germline V gene lookup returns CDR1 SEHNR and CDR2 FQNEAQ (reference sequence). The CDR3 covers 15 residues. V lost 7 bases and J 1 base, leaving 16 bases between the germline ends. The CDR3 coding sequence is TGTGCCAGCACGGTAATGGACAGAAGGAACACTGAAGCTTTCTTT. It codes for CASTVMDRRNTEAFF.

The V and J genes are TRBV27 and TRBJ1-2; TRBD1 matches 9 bases. V lost 5 bases to trimming and J lost 4 bases; unmatched junction nucleotides: 8. CDR3 length: 15 residues. Germline CDR1 MNHEY, CDR2 SMNVEV (reference sequence). CDR3 DNA: TGTGCCAGCAGTACCGGGACAGGGTTGGTCTATGGCTACACCTTC. Encoded protein: CASSTGTGLVYGYTF.

The V and J genes are TRBV6-2 or TRBV6-3 and TRBJ1-5, with a weak D call TRBD1 (5 bases). There are 17 residues in the CDR3. V was clipped by 3 bases and J by 0 bases, with 15 bases between them. Germline V gene data show CDR1 as MNHEY and CDR2 as SVGEGT. CDR3 coding DNA: TGTGCCAGCAGTTATACCCAGGGAGGAAATAGCAATCAGCCCCAGCATTTT. Protein product: CASSYTQGGNSNQPQHF.

In its sample, this clone was seen once. This rearrangement joins TRBV7-8 to TRBJ1-6; D not certain. This CDR3 region has 14 residues. From germline, CDR1 is SGHVS and CDR2 FQNEAQ. The germline V and J ends were trimmed by 3 bases and 6 bases, with 9 bases remaining between them. In DNA, the CDR3 is TGTGCCAGCAGCTTTTTAGGGAGTAATTCACCCCTCCACTTT. Its protein is CASSFLGSNSPLHF.

The chain joins TRBV27 to TRBJ1-2, with TRBD1 matching 9 bases. The length of the CDR3 is 15 residues. V was clipped by 0 bases and J by 6 bases; unmatched bases: 5. Per germline, CDR1 MNHEY and CDR2 SMNVEV (reference sequence). The CDR3 loop reads CASSLSGTGFDGYTF. CDR3 bases: TGTGCCAGCAGTTTATCGGGGACAGGGTTCGATGGCTACACCTTC.

The DNA for the CDR3 is TGTGCTAGTGGTTTGCCCCCGGGGTGGCAGCATAGCAATCAGCCCCAGCATTTT. It is translated as CASGLPPGWQHSNQPQHF. This chain connects TRBV12-5 to TRBJ1-5; D ambiguous. Germline V gene data show CDR1 as LGHNT and CDR2 as FRNRAP. Deletions cut 2 bases from V and 0 bases from J, with 17 bases between. The CDR3 has 18 amino acids. Full variable domain (rest looked up from reference TRBV12-5 and TRBJ1-5): DARVTQTPRHKVTEMGQEVTMRCQPILGHNTVFWYRQTMMQGLELLAYFRNRAPLDDSGMPKDRFSAEMPDATLATLKIQPSEPRDSAVYFCASGLPPGWQHSNQPQHFGDGTRLSIL.

V is TRBV3-1 (or the pseudogene TRBV3-2) and J is TRBJ2-1; D call uncertain. Trimming took 0 bases from V and 6 from J, leaving 6 bases between them. Germline CDR1 reads LGHDT; CDR2 reads YNNKEL (reference sequence). The CDR3 sequence is 13 residues long. CDR3 coding DNA: TGTGCCAGCAGCCAAGATCTGAGCAATGAGCAGTTCTTC. It codes for CASSQDLSNEQFF.

The DNA for the CDR3 is TGTGCCTGGAGGGGAGATAGGGGCTATGAGCAGTTCTTC. Amino acids: CAWRGDRGYEQFF. This sequence joins TRBV30 and TRBJ2-1; D is possibly TRBD1 or TRBD2 (5 bases each). Trimming pared 3 bases from V and 8 bases from J, leaving 14 bases between. From germline, CDR1 is GTSNPN and CDR2 SVGIG (reference sequence). The CDR3 has 13 residues.

CDR3 in DNA: TGTGCCAGCAGCGAGACCCCGGAGGGGGCGGGCACTGAAGCTTTCTTT. As protein: CASSETPEGAGTEAFF. The chain has TRBV9 and TRBJ1-1; 7 bases are a match to TRBD1. The germline V gene encodes CDR1 SGDLS and CDR2 YYNGEE. The length of the CDR3 is 16 residues. After removal of 3 bases from V and 4 bases from J, the junction contained 12 bases not matched to a gene.

The chain is built from TRBV10-3 and TRBJ2-7; TRBD1 agrees at 9 bases. V lost 6 bases, J lost 5 bases, and 11 bases stayed unmatched. The CDR3 is 15 amino acids. Germline-derived CDR1 and CDR2 are ENHRY and SYGVKD. CDR3 in amino acids: CAISRLGTGNDEQYF. CDR3 nucleotide sequence: TGTGCCATCAGCCGACTGGGGACAGGGAACGACGAGCAGTACTTC.

This chain uses TRBV12-5 with TRBJ2-1, with 10 bases aligning to TRBD1. The CDR3 length is 16 residues. Germline CDR1 reads LGHNT; CDR2 reads FRNRAP. J gave up 8 bases and V 2 bases, and 9 bases lay outside the gene matches. CDR3 bases: TGTGCTAGTGGTTTGCTACGACAGGGGGCAGGATATGAGCAGTTCTTC. It specifies CASGLLRQGAGYEQFF.

The count of this clone is one. This chain joins TRBV12-3 or TRBV12-4 and TRBJ2-5; D call uncertain. This CDR3 contains 13 residues. V was clipped by 6 bases and J by 5 bases, with 13 bases between them. The CDR3 here is CASRITGQETQYF. CDR3 sequence (DNA): TGTGCCAGCAGAATTACGGGTCAGGAGACCCAGTACTTC.

This chain links TRBV28 with TRBJ2-3; possible D gene TRBD2, 7 bases. This CDR3 is 15 amino acids long. Trimming cost V 2 bases and J 2 bases, with 11 bases left between them. CDR1 and CDR2 from the germline V gene are MDHEN and SYDVKM. The CDR3 is CASSLAGAVTDTQYF. In DNA form, the CDR3 reads TGTGCCAGCAGTTTAGCGGGGGCCGTCACAGATACGCAGTATTTT.

The chain links TRBV18 to TRBJ2-3; TRBD2 matches 8 bases. Unmatched junction bases numbered 12, after V lost 6 bases and J lost 7 bases. Per germline, CDR1 KGHSH and CDR2 LQKENI. The CDR3 extends over 15 amino acids. CDR3 sequence (DNA): TGTGCCAGCTCCCCGGCGGCGGGGGGCCGGAATACGCAGTATTTT. Translation: CASSPAAGGRNTQYF.

This chain links TRBV6-6 with TRBJ2-1; 11 bases line up with TRBD1. This CDR3 spans 12 amino acids. After removal of 6 bases from V and 12 bases from J, the junction contained 4 bases not matched to a gene. Germline V gives CDR1 MNHNY, CDR2 SVGAGI (reference sequence). The CDR3 spells CASRRGQGAQFF. The CDR3 nucleotides are TGTGCCAGCAGACGAGGACAGGGGGCGCAGTTCTTC.

V usage is TRBV7-3 and J usage is TRBJ2-3; tentative D call: TRBD2 (6 bases). The CDR3 totals 15 residues. V lost 0 bases to trimming and J lost 3 bases, with 10 bases between them. Germline-derived CDR1 and CDR2 are SGHTA and FQGTGA. The CDR3 reads CASSLTNGGTDTQYF. DNA for the CDR3: TGTGCCAGCAGCTTAACTAACGGGGGAACAGATACGCAGTATTTT.

This chain uses TRBV6-2 or TRBV6-3 with TRBJ2-1; a weak D match, TRBD2 (6 bases). Germline lookup yields CDR1 MNHEY and CDR2 SVGEGT. The CDR3 covers 17 residues. V was clipped by 0 bases and J by 1 base, with 13 bases between them. CDR3 sequence reads: CASSYSNAGPSYNEQFF. CDR3 coding DNA: TGTGCCAGCAGTTACTCGAATGCGGGGCCTTCCTACAATGAGCAGTTCTTC.

This clone was counted many times. The rearrangement uses TRBV7-3 and TRBJ1-1, with TRBD1 matching 10 bases. This CDR3 spans 14 amino acids. Trimming removed 5 bases from V and 3 bases from J; junction bases left unmatched: 3. Germline V CDR1 and CDR2: SGHTA, FQGTGA. The CDR3 coding sequence is TGTGCCAGCAGCATGGGACAGGGGCACACTGAAGCTTTCTTT. Its protein product is CASSMGQGHTEAFF.

The chain uses TRBV6-2 or TRBV6-3 and TRBJ1-6, with unresolved D. V shed 2 bases and J shed 8 bases, with 4 bases lying between them. The CDR3 extends over 12 amino acids. Germline lookup yields CDR1 MNHEY and CDR2 SVGEGT. As DNA, the CDR3 is TGTGCCAGCAGTTACAGGCATTCACCCCTCCACTTT. Translation gives CASSYRHSPLHF.

This rearrangement joins TRBV2 to TRBJ2-2, with TRBD1 matching over 9 bases. This CDR3 comprises 15 residues. After removal of 5 bases from V and 6 bases from J, the junction contained 7 bases not matched to a gene. Germline V lookup: CDR1 SNHLY, CDR2 FYNNEI. The DNA for the CDR3 is TGTGCCAGCAGTCAAGGACAGGGGATACCCGGGGAGCTGTTTTTT. Its protein product is CASSQGQGIPGELFF.

V gene TRBV11-2 combines with J gene TRBJ1-1; D ambiguous. Germline V lookup: CDR1 SGHAT, CDR2 FQNNGV. There are 15 residues in the CDR3. Trimming removed 1 base from V and 1 base from J, with 10 bases in between. The CDR3 spells CASSLGIGKNTEAFF. CDR3 DNA: TGTGCCAGCAGCTTAGGTATTGGGAAGAACACTGAAGCTTTCTTT. Using reference TRBV11-2 and TRBJ1-1 for the parts outside the CDR3, the full variable domain is EAGVAQSPRYKIIEKRQSVAFWCNPISGHATLYWYQQILGQGPKLLIQFQNNGVVDDSQLPKDRFSAERLKGVDSTLKIQPAKLEDSAVYLCASSLGIGKNTEAFFGQGTRLTVV.

Worth noting for this clone: The junction and the germline gene differ at one end; a read error may be behind it. The J gene is TRBJ1-5, the V gene TRBV7-9; 7 bases are shared with TRBD1. CDR1 SEHNR and CDR2 FQNEAQ come from the germline V gene (reference sequence). The CDR3 runs to 15 residues. The CDR3: CASTLTGDSNQPQHF. The CDR3 nucleotides are TGTGCCAGCACCTTAACAGGGGATAGCAATCAGCCCCAGCATTTT.

The chain employs TRBV5-1 and TRBJ2-1; TRBD2 is a possible D gene (5 bases). With 1 base removed from V and 5 bases from J, the gap between germline ends came to 10 bases. CDR1 is SGHRS, CDR2 YFSETQ, per germline. CDR3 length: 14 residues. The CDR3 here is CASSLPGIDNEQFF. The CDR3 bases are TGCGCCAGCAGCTTGCCGGGGATTGACAATGAGCAGTTCTTC.

This rearrangement joins TRBV11-3 to TRBJ2-3; 7 bases align to TRBD1. V lost 5 bases to trimming and J lost 7 bases; unmatched junction nucleotides: 9. The CDR3 loop spans 14 amino acids. Germline CDR1 and CDR2: SGHNT and YENEEA. The CDR3 DNA is TGTGCCAGCAGCCCACAGGGGCCGCAGAATACGCAGTATTTT. Protein: CASSPQGPQNTQYF.

This chain uses TRBV4-2 with TRBJ1-5, with D unresolved. CDR1 is LGHNA and CDR2 is YNFKEQ in the germline V gene. The V end was cut by 0 bases, the J end by 7 bases, with 7 bases between. The CDR3 loop spans 13 amino acids. CDR3 in DNA: TGTGCCAGCAGCCAAGACGGCTGGCAGCCCCAGCATTTT. Translated, it gives CASSQDGWQPQHF.

This clone appeared a few times. V is TRBV7-2 and J is TRBJ1-6; D is unclear. CDR3 size: 14 residues. V dropped 1 base and J dropped 11 bases, with 12 bases sitting between them. CDR1 and CDR2 from the germline V gene are SGHTA and FQGNSA. The CDR3 DNA reads as TGTGCCAGCAGCTTAGTACCCGAAGGAGCACCCCTCCACTTT. Translated: CASSLVPEGAPLHF.

On this clone itself: Different DNA sequences within this sample yield the same CDR3. Here the CDR3 reads CASSVSGTGGNEQYF. DNA of the CDR3: TGTGCCAGCAGCGTCTCCGGGACAGGGGGCAACGAGCAGTACTTC. The chain recombines TRBV9 with TRBJ2-7, with 12 nucleotides matching TRBD1. V trimming: 2 bases; J trimming: 5 bases; junction bases outside the gene matches: 5. The CDR3 covers 15 residues. Germline V gene data show CDR1 as SGDLS and CDR2 as YYNGEE.

The chain carries TRBV4-1 and TRBJ1-5, with D possibly TRBD1 on 5 matching bases. Trimming took off 0 bases at V and 5 bases at J, with 11 bases between the two ends. The CDR3 is 15 amino acids. CDR1 and CDR2 from the germline V gene are MGHRA and YSYEKL. The CDR3 sequence is CASSQDGDLYQPQHF. The CDR3 nucleotides read TGCGCCAGCAGCCAAGATGGGGACCTGTATCAGCCCCAGCATTTT.

The chain carries TRBV14 and TRBJ1-3; 8 nucleotides agree with TRBD1. CDR1 is SGHDN, CDR2 FVKESK, per germline. With V trimmed by 1 base and J by 4 bases, 6 bases remained unmatched. The CDR3 is made up of 16 amino acids. The DNA for the CDR3 is TGTGCCAGCAGCCAAGGATTCAGGGGGCTCGGAAACACCATATATTTT. Residues: CASSQGFRGLGNTIYF.